Here is one T cell receptor beta chain with its context. The target antigen is unknown. Profiled with immunoSEQ multiplex PCR; TCRdb holds only in-frame clones, not every one. In the table there are 2 million to 3 million clones, over 85% of which are singletons. This sample was included in a study of shared clonotypes between healthy human individuals. Overall study results and limits: Clonotype sharing across a few donors was observed for 4.5% to 6.5% of naive CD4 clonotypes.

This CDR3 comprises 15 residues. J gave up 4 bases and V 3 bases, and 7 bases lay outside the gene matches. Germline V gene sequence: CDR1 SGHVS, CDR2 FNYEAQ. This chain joins TRBV7-6 and TRBJ2-3, with 7 bases that match TRBD1. The sample comprised naive CD4+ T cells from PBMCs. Described subset: CD45RA+ positively selected. The TCR originated in a man aged 18-30 years in good health. Some clones in this sample may be carry-over from other donors' samples. CDR3 amino acids: CASSFTGVGADTQYF. DNA for the CDR3: TGTGCCAGCAGCTTTACAGGGGTTGGGGCAGATACGCAGTATTTT.